This TCR beta chain was identified in a study of human T cells and chemical hapten exposure. Study results and caveats: No change in TCRs above 1 in 1000 frequency was produced by DPC sensitization.

The time point denotes: patch test 2, 6 weeks after DPC sensitization. The treatment is: therapeutic diphenylcyclopropenone sensitization with weekly scalp DPC. Those who donated were patients with alopecia, 18 to 70 years of age, and suitable for DPC. This CDR3 is built from 13 residues. V was clipped by 0 bases and J by 5 bases, with 8 bases between them. CDR1 is SGHDT, CDR2 YYEEEE, per germline. It was the library that attached unique molecular identifiers to individual cDNA molecules. From the RACE reads, TCRdb called clonotypes with MiXCR, one entry per CDR3 protein. There are about 380,000 distinct CDR3 sequences in the sample; more than 5% occur only once, and around 5.6% lies in the top ten. This clonotype was observed many times. The antigen is unknown.

The sequence derives from a woman aged 18-29 years with alopecia areata. Some clones in this sample may be carry-over from other donors' samples. V is TRBV5-6 and J is TRBJ1-1, with unresolved D. The source was whole blood, collected in connection with sensitization to the hapten diphenylcyclopropenone (DPC). The CDR3 DNA follows: TGTGCCAGCAGCTTGGGACGGAGAACTGAAGCTTTCTTT. Protein: CASSLGRRTEAFF.